This entry lists 17 T cell receptor beta chains sequenced from one sample in a study of blood T cell repertoires in COVID-19. Some clones are missing from TCRdb's copy, which holds only in-frame ones; the method was immunoSEQ multiplex PCR. The data contain around 150,000 clones, roughly 88% of them singletons. Sequenced input: peripheral blood. These receptors came from a woman in her forties or fifties in a cohort sampled during active or convalescent COVID-19.

CDR3 nucleotides: TGTGCCAGCAACCCGTTCGGGGTCACGGCGTACAATGAGCAGTTCTTC. The encoded protein is CASNPFGVTAYNEQFF. The rearrangement joins TRBV11-2 to TRBJ2-1; D might be TRBD2 (5 bases). CDR3 length equals 16 residues. The V end was cut by 7 bases, the J end by 4 bases, with 20 bases between. Germline V CDR1 and CDR2: SGHAT, FQNNGV. The full variable domain, rest sourced from reference TRBV11-2 and TRBJ2-1, is EAGVAQSPRYKIIEKRQSVAFWCNPISGHATLYWYQQILGQGPKLLIQFQNNGVVDDSQLPKDRFSAERLKGVDSTLKIQPAKLEDSAVYLCASNPFGVTAYNEQFFGPGTRLTVL.

The chain uses TRBV3-1 (or the pseudogene TRBV3-2) and TRBJ1-3; 7 bases are shared with TRBD1. The CDR3 loop spans 15 amino acids. The junction had 8 bases not matched to a gene; V was cut back by 4 bases and J by 5 bases. From germline, CDR1 is LGHDT and CDR2 YNNKEL (reference sequence). CDR3: CASSPPTGDRNTIYF. The CDR3 nucleotides are TGTGCCAGCAGCCCGCCCACAGGGGACCGAAACACCATATATTTT.

The CDR3 region has the DNA TGTGCTAGTGGTTTGGTCGCCCAGACAGGACACAATCAGCCCCAGCATTTT. Its translation is CASGLVAQTGHNQPQHF. The rearrangement uses TRBV12-5 and TRBJ1-5, with D maybe TRBD1 (6 bases). Trimming took off 0 bases at V and 3 bases at J, with 15 bases between the two ends. Germline-derived CDR1 and CDR2 are LGHNT and FRNRAP. The CDR3 spans 17 residues.

CDR3 coding DNA: TGTGCCAGTAGGGTGACAGGGGTAGGTCAGCCCCAGCATTTT. This encodes CASRVTGVGQPQHF. This sequence joins TRBV19 and TRBJ1-5; 8 bases line up with TRBD1. Trimming at V came to 6 bases and at J to 6 bases, leaving 7 bases not matched to a gene. The CDR3 loop spans 14 amino acids. The V gene's germline CDR1 is LNHDA and CDR2 SQIVND (reference sequence). Supplemented by reference TRBV19 and TRBJ1-5, the full variable domain reads DGGITQSPKYLFRKEGQNVTLSCEQNLNHDAMYWYRQDPGQGLRLIYYSQIVNDFQKGDIAEGYSVSREKKESFPLTVTSAQKNPTAFYLCASRVTGVGQPQHFGDGTRLSIL.

DNA of the CDR3: TGTGCCAGCAGCTTAGCGAGGCCGAACGAGCAGTACTTC. Its translation: CASSLARPNEQYF. V and J are TRBV7-2 and TRBJ2-7; D remains unclear. Per germline, CDR1 SGHTA and CDR2 FQGNSA. Trimming shortened V by 0 bases and J by 5 bases, and 8 bases separated the two germline ends. CDR3 size: 13 residues.

The V gene is TRBV19, the J gene TRBJ1-5, with D uncertain. Per the germline V gene, CDR1 is LNHDA and CDR2 is SQIVND (reference sequence). This CDR3 has 12 residues. V shed 3 bases and J shed 7 bases, with 7 bases lying between them. The CDR3 loop reads CASSMRAQPQHF. Here the CDR3 DNA reads TGTGCCAGTAGTATGAGGGCCCAGCCCCAGCATTTT.

The CDR3 region has the DNA TGTGCCAGCAGCTTAGCGGGGGGTGAAAAACTGTTTTTT. It yields the protein CASSLAGGEKLFF. The chain combines TRBV7-2 with TRBJ1-4; D may be TRBD1 (5 bases). The CDR3 sequence is 13 residues long. Germline lookup yields CDR1 SGHTA and CDR2 FQGNSA. V lost 0 bases and J lost 7, with 6 bases in between.

The CDR3 loop reads CASSIAGGPRETQYF. The CDR3 DNA is TGTGCCAGTAGTATAGCGGGGGGGCCCAGAGAGACCCAGTACTTC. V and J are TRBV19 and TRBJ2-5, with TRBD2 matching 8 bases. CDR1 and CDR2 (germline): LNHDA, SQIVND (reference sequence). The CDR3 contains 15 residues. Unmatched junction bases numbered 5, after V lost 1 base and J lost 4 bases.

The J gene is TRBJ1-5, the V gene TRBV30; 11 nucleotides align to TRBD1. J lost 2 bases, V lost 0 bases, and 18 bases had no gene match. This CDR3 contains 21 residues. Germline-derived CDR1 and CDR2 are GTSNPN and SVGIG (reference sequence). As DNA, the CDR3 is TGTGCCTGGAGTGTACGTATTAGGACAGGGGGCCGGGGTTTTCGCAATCAGCCCCAGCATTTT. Translated, it gives CAWSVRIRTGGRGFRNQPQHF. Full variable domain (rest looked up from reference TRBV30 and TRBJ1-5): SQTIHQWPATLVQPVGSPLSLECTVEGTSNPNLYWYRQAAGRGLQLLFYSVGIGQISSEVPQNLSASRPQDRQFILSSKKLLLSDSGFYLCAWSVRIRTGGRGFRNQPQHFGDGTRLSIL.

The J gene is TRBJ2-6, the V gene TRBV27; TRBD1 is a possible D gene (6 bases). Germline V lookup: CDR1 MNHEY, CDR2 SMNVEV (reference sequence). V was shortened by 4 bases and J by 4 bases, with 11 bases between the two germline ends. There are 15 residues in the CDR3. CDR3: CASSSAGAGANVLTF. The CDR3 bases are TGTGCCAGCAGTTCCGCAGGGGCCGGGGCCAACGTCCTGACTTTC.

CDR3: CASSWGVEGLSYQETQYF. CDR3 nucleotide sequence: TGCGCCAGCAGCTGGGGGGTCGAGGGACTTTCGTACCAAGAGACCCAGTACTTC. This sequence joins TRBV5-1 and TRBJ2-5; tentative D call: TRBD2 (6 bases). The CDR3 sequence is 18 residues long. Germline V gene sequence: CDR1 SGHRS, CDR2 YFSETQ. V was clipped by 3 bases and J by 0 bases, with 21 bases between them.

The rearrangement uses TRBV4-2 and TRBJ2-1; 10 bases fit TRBD2. Germline CDR1 is LGHNA and CDR2 is YNFKEQ. CDR3 length equals 16 residues. Trimming removed 2 bases from V and 2 bases from J; junction bases left unmatched: 3. The CDR3 sequence: CASSQRTSGAYNEQFF. CDR3 sequence (DNA): TGTGCCAGCAGCCAACGGACTAGCGGAGCCTACAATGAGCAGTTCTTC.

The rearrangement links TRBV4-3 to TRBJ1-3; D unresolved. This CDR3 is 16 amino acids long. The germline V and J ends were trimmed by 0 bases and 4 bases, with 13 bases remaining between them. Looked up from germline, CDR1 is LGHNA and CDR2 is YSLEER. Here the CDR3 reads CASSQDLSGPGNTIYF. The CDR3, as DNA: TGCGCCAGCAGCCAAGATCTATCGGGTCCCGGAAACACCATATATTTT.

The chain couples TRBV19 to TRBJ1-5; D call uncertain. The V end was cut by 3 bases, the J end by 0 bases, with 9 bases between. This CDR3 comprises 15 residues. Looked up from germline, CDR1 is LNHDA and CDR2 is SQIVND (reference sequence). The CDR3 region is CASSMKLNSNQPQHF. CDR3 sequence (DNA): TGTGCCAGTAGTATGAAGCTAAATAGCAATCAGCCCCAGCATTTT.

V gene TRBV6-6 combines with J gene TRBJ1-6, with 7 bases identical to TRBD1. CDR3 length equals 16 residues. Germline V CDR1 and CDR2: MNHNY, SVGAGI (reference sequence). With V trimmed by 0 bases and J by 7 bases, 6 bases remained unmatched. The CDR3 region has the DNA TGTGCCAGCAGTTACTCCAGGGGACAGAGAAATTCACCCCTCCACTTT. This translates into CASSYSRGQRNSPLHF.

The chain combines TRBV5-1 with TRBJ2-7; TRBD1 matches 9 bases. Germline loops: CDR1 SGHRS, CDR2 YFSETQ. The length of the CDR3 is 14 residues. After removal of 2 bases from V and 6 bases from J, the junction contained 6 bases not matched to a gene. CDR3 sequence reads: CASSLGGQGAEQYF. In nucleotides, the CDR3 is TGCGCCAGCAGCTTAGGGGGACAGGGTGCCGAGCAGTACTTC.

This clone showed up just once. The V gene is TRBV19, the J gene TRBJ2-7, with 8 bases that match TRBD1. The germline V gene encodes CDR1 LNHDA and CDR2 SQIVND (reference sequence). CDR3 length equals 15 residues. V lost 4 bases and J lost 3; bases outside the gene matches: 8. This CDR3 reads CASSTTRGPGYEQYF. The CDR3 coding sequence is TGTGCCAGTAGTACGACCAGGGGGCCGGGCTACGAGCAGTACTTC.